This TCR beta chain was retrieved from a study of post-analysis software for immune sequencing data. Study-level information: Included courses were relapsing-remitting and secondary progressive multiple sclerosis; progressive-relapsing multiple sclerosis was also included.

This clonotype has only a few counts. Its matching antigen is unknown. This CDR3 has 13 residues. V was clipped by 2 bases and J by 3 bases, with 7 bases between them. Germline CDR1 MNHEY, CDR2 SVGEGT. Included in the TCR beta cDNA libraries were unique molecular identifiers. T cells, roughly 1 to 10 million of them, yielded roughly 550,000 cDNA molecules. TCRdb fed the PCR reads into MiXCR, producing one record per CDR3 protein. Of fewer than 600,000 distinct CDR3 sequences listed, under 55% are singletons. Study-level points and caveats: For normalized Chao1 diversity, multiple sclerosis patients scored significantly lower than controls did. F measure clustering grouped samples strongly by preparation batch. Patients carried roughly five TRBV segments more frequently than controls did, and TRBV5-6, TRBV5-1 and TRBV20-1 were among them.

What was sequenced was blood. The chain uses TRBV6-2 or TRBV6-3 and TRBJ2-5; weak D call: TRBD2 (6 bases). The receptor's source is a girl aged 10 to 17 with multiple sclerosis. CDR3 residues: CASSYGGEETQYF. As DNA, the CDR3 is TGTGCCAGCAGTTACGGCGGGGAAGAGACCCAGTACTTC.